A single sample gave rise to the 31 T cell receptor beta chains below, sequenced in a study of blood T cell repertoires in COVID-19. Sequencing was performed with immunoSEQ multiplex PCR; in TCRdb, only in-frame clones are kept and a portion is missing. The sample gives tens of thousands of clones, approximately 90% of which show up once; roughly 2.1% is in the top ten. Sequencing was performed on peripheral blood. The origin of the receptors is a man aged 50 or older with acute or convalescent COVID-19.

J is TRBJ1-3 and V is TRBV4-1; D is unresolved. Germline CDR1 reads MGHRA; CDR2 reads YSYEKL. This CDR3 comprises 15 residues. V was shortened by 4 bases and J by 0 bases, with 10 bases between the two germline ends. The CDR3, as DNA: TGCGCCAGCAGCCCCCCTGGGAGCTCTGGAAACACCATATATTTT. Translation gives CASSPPGSSGNTIYF.

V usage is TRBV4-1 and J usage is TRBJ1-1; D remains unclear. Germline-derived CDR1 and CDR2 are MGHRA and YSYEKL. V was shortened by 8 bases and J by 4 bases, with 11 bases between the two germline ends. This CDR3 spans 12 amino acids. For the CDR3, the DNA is TGCGCCAGCTGGGGAGGGCGCACTGAAGCTTTCTTT. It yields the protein CASWGGRTEAFF.

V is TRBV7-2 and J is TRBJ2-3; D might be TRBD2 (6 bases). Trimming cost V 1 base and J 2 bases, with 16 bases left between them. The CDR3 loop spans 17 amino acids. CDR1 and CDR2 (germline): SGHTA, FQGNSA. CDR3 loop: CASSLDLGGTFTDTQYF. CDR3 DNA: TGTGCCAGCAGCTTAGATCTTGGGGGGACTTTCACAGATACGCAGTATTTT.

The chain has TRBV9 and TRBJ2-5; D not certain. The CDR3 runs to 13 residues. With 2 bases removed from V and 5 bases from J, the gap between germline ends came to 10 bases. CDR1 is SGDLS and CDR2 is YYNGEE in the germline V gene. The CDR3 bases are TGTGCCAGCAGCGTGTCTCTGAGGGAGACCCAGTACTTC. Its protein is CASSVSLRETQYF.

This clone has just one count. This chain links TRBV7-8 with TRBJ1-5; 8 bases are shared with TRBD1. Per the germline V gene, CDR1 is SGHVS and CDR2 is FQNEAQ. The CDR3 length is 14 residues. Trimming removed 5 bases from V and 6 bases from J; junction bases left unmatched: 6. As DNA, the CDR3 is TGTGCCAGCAGCCCCCGGACAGGGAGTCAGCCCCAGCATTTT. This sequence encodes CASSPRTGSQPQHF. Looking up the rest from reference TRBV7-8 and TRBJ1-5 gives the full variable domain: GAGVSQSPRYKVAKRGQDVALRCDPISGHVSLFWYQQALGQGPEFLTYFQNEAQLDKSGLPSDRFFAERPEGSVSTLKIQRTQQEDSAVYLCASSPRTGSQPQHFGDGTRLSIL.

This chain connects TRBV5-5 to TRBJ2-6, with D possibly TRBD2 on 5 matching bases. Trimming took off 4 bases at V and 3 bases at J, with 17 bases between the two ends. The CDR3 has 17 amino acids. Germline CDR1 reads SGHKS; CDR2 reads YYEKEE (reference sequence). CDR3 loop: CASSDRAGVSGANVLTF. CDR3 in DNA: TGTGCCAGCAGCGATCGGGCCGGGGTAAGTGGGGCCAACGTCCTGACTTTC.

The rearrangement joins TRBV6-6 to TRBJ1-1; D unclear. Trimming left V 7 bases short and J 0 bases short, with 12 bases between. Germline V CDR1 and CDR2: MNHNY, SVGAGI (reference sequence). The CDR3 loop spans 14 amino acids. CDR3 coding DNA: TGTGCCAGCACTAAGGACGGGGTGAACACTGAAGCTTTCTTT. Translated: CASTKDGVNTEAFF.

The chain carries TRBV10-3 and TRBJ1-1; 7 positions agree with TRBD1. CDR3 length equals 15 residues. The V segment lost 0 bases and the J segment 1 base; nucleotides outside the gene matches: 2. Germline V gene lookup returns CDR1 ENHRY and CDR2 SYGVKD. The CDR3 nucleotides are TGTGCCATCAGTGAGTCGAACAGGGGGAACACTGAAGCTTTCTTT. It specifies CAISESNRGNTEAFF.

The CDR3 bases are TGTGCCAGCAGTGAGCGTAAGGGAGCCTCTTTCAATGAGCAGTTCTTC. Its protein is CASSERKGASFNEQFF. This chain joins TRBV6-1 and TRBJ2-1; possible D gene TRBD2, 5 bases. The CDR3 length is 16 residues. The germline CDR1 and CDR2 sequences are MNHNS and SASEGT. Deletions cut 3 bases from V and 6 bases from J, with 18 bases between.

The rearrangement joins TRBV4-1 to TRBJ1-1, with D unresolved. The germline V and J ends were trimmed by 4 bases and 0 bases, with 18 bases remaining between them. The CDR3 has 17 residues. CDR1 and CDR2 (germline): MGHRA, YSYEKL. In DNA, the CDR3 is TGCGCCAGCAGCCGCCAGTTTGAAGGCAGGATGAACACTGAAGCTTTCTTT. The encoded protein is CASSRQFEGRMNTEAFF.

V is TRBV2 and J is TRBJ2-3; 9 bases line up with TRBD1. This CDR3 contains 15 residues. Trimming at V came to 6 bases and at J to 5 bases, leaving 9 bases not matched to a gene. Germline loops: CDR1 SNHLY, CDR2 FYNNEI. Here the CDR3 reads CASRRSGTGRDTQYF. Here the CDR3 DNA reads TGTGCCAGCAGAAGATCCGGGACAGGGAGAGATACGCAGTATTTT.

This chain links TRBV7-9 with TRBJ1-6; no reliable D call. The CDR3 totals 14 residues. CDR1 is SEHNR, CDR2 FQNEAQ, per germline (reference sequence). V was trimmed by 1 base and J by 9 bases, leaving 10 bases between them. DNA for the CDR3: TGTGCCAGCAGCTTAGGTTTGGTCGGTTCACCCCTCCACTTT. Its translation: CASSLGLVGSPLHF.

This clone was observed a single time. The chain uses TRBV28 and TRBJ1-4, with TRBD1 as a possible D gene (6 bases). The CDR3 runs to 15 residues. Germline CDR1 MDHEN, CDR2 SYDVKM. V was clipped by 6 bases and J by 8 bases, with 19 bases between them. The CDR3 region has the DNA TGTGCCAGCAGCCCCCCTGGGGGGGCCGAGGAAAAACTGTTTTTT. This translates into CASSPPGGAEEKLFF.

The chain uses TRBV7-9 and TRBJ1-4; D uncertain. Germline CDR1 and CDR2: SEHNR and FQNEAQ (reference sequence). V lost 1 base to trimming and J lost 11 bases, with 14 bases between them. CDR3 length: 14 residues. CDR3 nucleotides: TGTGCCAGCAGCTTAGGAGGCACGGTTGTGAAACTGTTTTTT. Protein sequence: CASSLGGTVVKLFF. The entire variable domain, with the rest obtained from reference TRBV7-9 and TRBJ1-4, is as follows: DTGVSQNPRHKITKRGQNVTFRCDPISEHNRLYWYRQTLGQGPEFLTYFQNEAQLEKSRLLSDRFSAERPKGSFSTLEIQRTEQGDSAMYLCASSLGGTVVKLFFGSGTQLSVL.

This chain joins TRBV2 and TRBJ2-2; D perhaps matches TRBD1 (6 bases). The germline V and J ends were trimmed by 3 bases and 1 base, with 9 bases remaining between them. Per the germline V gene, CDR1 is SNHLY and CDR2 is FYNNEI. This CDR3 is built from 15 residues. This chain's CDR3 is CASSEDRENTGELFF. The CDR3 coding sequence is TGTGCCAGCAGTGAGGACAGAGAGAACACCGGGGAGCTGTTTTTT.

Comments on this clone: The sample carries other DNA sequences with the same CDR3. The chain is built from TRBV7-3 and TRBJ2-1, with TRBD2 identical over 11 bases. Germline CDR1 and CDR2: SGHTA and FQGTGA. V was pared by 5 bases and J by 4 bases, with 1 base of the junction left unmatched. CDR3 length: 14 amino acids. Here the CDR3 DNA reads TGTGCCAGCAGCCCTAGCGGGAGGTACAATGAGCAGTTCTTC. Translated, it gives CASSPSGRYNEQFF.

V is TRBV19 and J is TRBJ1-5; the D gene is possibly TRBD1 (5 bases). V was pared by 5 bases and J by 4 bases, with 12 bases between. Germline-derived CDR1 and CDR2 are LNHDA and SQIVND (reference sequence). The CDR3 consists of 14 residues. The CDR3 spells CASSARVGNQPQHF. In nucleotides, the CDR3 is TGTGCCAGTAGTGCCAGGGTGGGGAATCAGCCCCAGCATTTT.

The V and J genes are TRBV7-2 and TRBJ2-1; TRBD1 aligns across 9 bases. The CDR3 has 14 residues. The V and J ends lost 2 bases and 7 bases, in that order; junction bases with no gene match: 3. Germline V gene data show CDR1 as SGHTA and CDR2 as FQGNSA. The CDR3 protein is CASSLPQGANEQFF. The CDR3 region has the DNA TGTGCCAGCAGCTTACCACAGGGGGCGAATGAGCAGTTCTTC.

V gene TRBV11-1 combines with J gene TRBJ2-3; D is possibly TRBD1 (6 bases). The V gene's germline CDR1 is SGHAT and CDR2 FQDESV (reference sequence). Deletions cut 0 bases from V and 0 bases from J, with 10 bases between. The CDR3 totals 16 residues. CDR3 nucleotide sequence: TGTGCCAGCAGCTTAGCACAGGGTCCCAGCACAGATACGCAGTATTTT. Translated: CASSLAQGPSTDTQYF.

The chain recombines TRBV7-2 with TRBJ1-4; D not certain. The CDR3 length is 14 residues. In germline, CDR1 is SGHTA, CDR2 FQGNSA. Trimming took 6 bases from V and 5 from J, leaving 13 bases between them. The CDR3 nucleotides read TGTGCCAGCAGACTCGGAGGGAACAATGAAAAACTGTTTTTT. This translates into CASRLGGNNEKLFF. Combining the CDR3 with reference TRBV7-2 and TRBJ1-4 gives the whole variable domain GAGVSQSPSNKVTEKGKDVELRCDPISGHTALYWYRQSLGQGLEFLIYFQGNSAPDKSGLPSDRFSAERTGGSVSTLTIQRTQQEDSAVYLCASRLGGNNEKLFFGSGTQLSVL.

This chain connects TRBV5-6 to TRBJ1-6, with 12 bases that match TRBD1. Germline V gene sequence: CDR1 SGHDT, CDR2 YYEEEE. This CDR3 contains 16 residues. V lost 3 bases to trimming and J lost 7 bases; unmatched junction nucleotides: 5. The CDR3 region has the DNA TGTGCCAGCAGCTCTGGGACAGGGGGCTGGAATTCACCCCTCCACTTT. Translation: CASSSGTGGWNSPLHF.

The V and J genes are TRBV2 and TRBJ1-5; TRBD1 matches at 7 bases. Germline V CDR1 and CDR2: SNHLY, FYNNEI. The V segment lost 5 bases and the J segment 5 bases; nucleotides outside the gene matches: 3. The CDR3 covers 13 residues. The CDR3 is CASSWDSDQPQHF. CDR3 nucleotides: TGTGCCAGCAGTTGGGACAGCGATCAGCCCCAGCATTTT.

CDR3 sequence: CASSLGFRDSGANVLTF. In DNA form, the CDR3 reads TGTGCCAGCAGCTTGGGGTTCAGGGACTCTGGGGCCAACGTCCTGACTTTC. J is TRBJ2-6 and V is TRBV5-6; maybe TRBD1 (5 bases). V was shortened by 0 bases and J by 0 bases, with 10 bases between the two germline ends. CDR1 SGHDT and CDR2 YYEEEE come from the germline V gene. The CDR3 extends over 17 amino acids.

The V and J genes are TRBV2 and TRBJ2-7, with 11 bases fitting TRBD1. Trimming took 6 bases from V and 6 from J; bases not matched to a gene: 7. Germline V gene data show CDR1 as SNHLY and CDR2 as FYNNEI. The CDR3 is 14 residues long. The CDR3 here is CASSLDRGPPEQYF. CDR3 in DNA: TGTGCCAGCAGCCTGGACAGGGGGCCGCCCGAGCAGTACTTC.

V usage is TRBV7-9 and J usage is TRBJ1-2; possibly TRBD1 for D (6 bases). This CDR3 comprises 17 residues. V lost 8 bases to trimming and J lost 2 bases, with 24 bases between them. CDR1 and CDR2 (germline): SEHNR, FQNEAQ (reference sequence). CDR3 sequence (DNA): TGTGCCAGCGGATCCGTCCGGGACAAGCGGCAAAACTATGGCTACACCTTC. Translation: CASGSVRDKRQNYGYTF.

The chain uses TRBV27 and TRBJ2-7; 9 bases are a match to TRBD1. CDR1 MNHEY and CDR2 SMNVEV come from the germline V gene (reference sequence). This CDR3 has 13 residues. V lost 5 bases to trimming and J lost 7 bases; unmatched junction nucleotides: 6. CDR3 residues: CASSHRGRFEQYF. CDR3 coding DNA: TGTGCCAGCAGTCACAGGGGGCGTTTTGAGCAGTACTTC.

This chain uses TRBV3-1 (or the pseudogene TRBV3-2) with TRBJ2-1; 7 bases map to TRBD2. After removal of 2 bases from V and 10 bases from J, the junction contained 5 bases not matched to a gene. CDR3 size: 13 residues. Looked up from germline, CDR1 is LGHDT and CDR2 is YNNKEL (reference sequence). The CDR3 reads CASSQRTSGEQFF. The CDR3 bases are TGTGCCAGCAGCCAAAGGACTAGTGGGGAGCAGTTCTTC.

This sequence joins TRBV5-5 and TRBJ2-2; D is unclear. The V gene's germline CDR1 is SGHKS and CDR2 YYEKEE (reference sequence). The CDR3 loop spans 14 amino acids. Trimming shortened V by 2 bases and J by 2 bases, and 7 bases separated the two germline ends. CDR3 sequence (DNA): TGTGCCAGCAGCTTAACTCTCAACACCGGGGAGCTGTTTTTT. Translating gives CASSLTLNTGELFF.

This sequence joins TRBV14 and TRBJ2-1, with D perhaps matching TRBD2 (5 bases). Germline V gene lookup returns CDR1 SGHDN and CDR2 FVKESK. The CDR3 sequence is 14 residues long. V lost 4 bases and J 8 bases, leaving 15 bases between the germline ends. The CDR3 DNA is TGTGCCAGCAGCCCCAGAACGGGGTGGCATGAGCAGTTCTTC. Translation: CASSPRTGWHEQFF.

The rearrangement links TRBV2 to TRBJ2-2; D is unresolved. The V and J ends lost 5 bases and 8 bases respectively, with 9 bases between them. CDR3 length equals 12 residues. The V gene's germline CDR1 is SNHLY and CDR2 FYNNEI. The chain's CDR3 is CASSPMMGELFF. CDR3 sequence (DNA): TGTGCCAGCAGTCCTATGATGGGGGAGCTGTTTTTT.

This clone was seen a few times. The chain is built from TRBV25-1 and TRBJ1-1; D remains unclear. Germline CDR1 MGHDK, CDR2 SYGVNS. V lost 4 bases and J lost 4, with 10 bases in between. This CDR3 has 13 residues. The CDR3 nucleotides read TGTGCCAGCAGTGGGAACTCGGGCACTGAAGCTTTCTTT. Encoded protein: CASSGNSGTEAFF.